The 11 T cell receptor beta chains in this list originate from one sample, sequenced in a study of blood T cell repertoires in COVID-19. Here immunoSEQ multiplex PCR was the method, and the copy in TCRdb shows in-frame clones only, minus some. The data show approximately 500,000 clones, with about 89% seen just once and 7.5% to 9% held by the top ten. Sequenced: peripheral blood. Receptors were obtained from a woman in her fifties or sixties with COVID-19, enrolled during active disease.

In its sample, this clone was seen once. This chain links TRBV3-1 (or the pseudogene TRBV3-2) with TRBJ1-6; 8 nucleotides line up with TRBD1. Germline CDR1 and CDR2: LGHDT and YNNKEL (reference sequence). Trimming removed 6 bases from V and 8 bases from J; junction bases left unmatched: 6. This CDR3 has 14 amino acids. The CDR3 spells CASSLRDRYSPLHF. The CDR3 DNA reads as TGTGCCAGCAGTCTCCGGGACAGGTATTCACCCCTCCACTTT.

This clone is a singleton in its sample. V and J are TRBV19 and TRBJ2-7; D remains ambiguous. Trimming shortened V by 3 bases and J by 1 base, and 7 bases separated the two germline ends. CDR1 LNHDA and CDR2 SQIVND come from the germline V gene (reference sequence). This CDR3 comprises 13 residues. The CDR3 DNA reads as TGTGCCAGTAGTATGGTCGGGTCCTACGAGCAGTACTTC. Its translation: CASSMVGSYEQYF.

This chain links TRBV5-1 with TRBJ2-3, with TRBD1 identical over 7 bases. Germline-derived CDR1 and CDR2 are SGHRS and YFSETQ. The CDR3 runs 15 residues. V lost 7 bases, J lost 2 bases, and 10 bases stayed unmatched. The CDR3 coding sequence is TGCGCCAGCGCAATGACAGGGCCTAACACAGATACGCAGTATTTT. Amino acid sequence: CASAMTGPNTDTQYF.

This sequence joins TRBV10-3 and TRBJ2-5; TRBD2 aligns across 11 bases. The CDR3 covers 16 residues. V shed 5 bases and J 5 bases; nucleotides not matched to a gene: 10. The germline CDR1 and CDR2 sequences are ENHRY and SYGVKD. The CDR3 spells CAISSTGTSGGETQYF. For the CDR3, the DNA is TGTGCCATCAGTTCCACCGGGACTAGCGGTGGGGAGACCCAGTACTTC.

This sequence joins TRBV4-2 and TRBJ1-2; 11 nucleotides line up with TRBD1. With V trimmed by 4 bases and J by 6 bases, 10 bases remained unmatched. Germline CDR1 LGHNA, CDR2 YNFKEQ. This CDR3 has 16 amino acids. The CDR3 nucleotides read TGTGCCAGCAGCCGTCCGGGGGACAGGGGGAAAGATGGCTACACCTTC. It yields the protein CASSRPGDRGKDGYTF.

The chain joins TRBV3-1 (or the pseudogene TRBV3-2) to TRBJ2-1; 10 bases fit TRBD1. Losses at the gene ends were 7 bases for V and 8 bases for J; bases not matched to a gene: 8. The CDR3 runs to 14 residues. Germline-derived CDR1 and CDR2 are LGHDT and YNNKEL (reference sequence). The chain's CDR3 is CASTPGDRGYEQFF. For the CDR3, the DNA is TGTGCCAGCACCCCCGGGGACAGGGGCTATGAGCAGTTCTTC.

The J gene is TRBJ1-1, the V gene TRBV9, with D perhaps TRBD1 (6 bases). Germline V gene data show CDR1 as SGDLS and CDR2 as YYNGEE. V was pared by 4 bases and J by 2 bases, with 12 bases between. The CDR3 runs to 14 residues. CDR3 region: CASSFRTDNTEAFF. CDR3 bases: TGTGCCAGCAGCTTCCGGACAGATAACACTGAAGCTTTCTTT.

Only one count was recorded for this clone. The CDR3 loop reads CAISDPVESYEQYF. The DNA of the CDR3 is TGTGCCATCAGTGACCCCGTCGAGTCCTACGAGCAGTACTTC. This chain links TRBV10-3 with TRBJ2-7, with D unclear. CDR1 and CDR2 (germline): ENHRY, SYGVKD. With 3 bases removed from V and 1 base from J, the gap between germline ends came to 10 bases. There are 14 residues in the CDR3.

This clone came up a few times. The CDR3 coding sequence is TGTGCCAGCAGCCGACAGGGCGGCGAGCAGTACTTC. Translation: CASSRQGGEQYF. The gene calls are TRBV9 and TRBJ2-7; 7 positions agree with TRBD1. Germline V gene data show CDR1 as SGDLS and CDR2 as YYNGEE. The CDR3 sequence is 12 residues long. V trimming: 4 bases; J trimming: 6 bases; junction bases outside the gene matches: 4.

A few counts support this clone. The chain recombines TRBV5-4 with TRBJ1-2, with 7 bases aligning to TRBD1. V trimming: 2 bases; J trimming: 7 bases; junction bases outside the gene matches: 14. Germline CDR1 and CDR2: SGHNT and YYREEE (reference sequence). The length of the CDR3 is 16 residues. This CDR3 reads CASSFGLGTALSGYTF. DNA for the CDR3: TGTGCCAGCAGCTTCGGCCTCGGGACAGCCTTAAGTGGCTACACCTTC.

The chain uses TRBV7-9 and TRBJ2-7; 8 positions match TRBD2. V lost 5 bases to trimming and J lost 2 bases; unmatched junction nucleotides: 5. The CDR3 sequence is 14 residues long. Germline assignment: CDR1 SEHNR and CDR2 FQNEAQ (reference sequence). This CDR3 is CASSPGGETYEQYF. CDR3 in DNA: TGTGCCAGCAGCCCGGGGGGGGAAACCTACGAGCAGTACTTC.